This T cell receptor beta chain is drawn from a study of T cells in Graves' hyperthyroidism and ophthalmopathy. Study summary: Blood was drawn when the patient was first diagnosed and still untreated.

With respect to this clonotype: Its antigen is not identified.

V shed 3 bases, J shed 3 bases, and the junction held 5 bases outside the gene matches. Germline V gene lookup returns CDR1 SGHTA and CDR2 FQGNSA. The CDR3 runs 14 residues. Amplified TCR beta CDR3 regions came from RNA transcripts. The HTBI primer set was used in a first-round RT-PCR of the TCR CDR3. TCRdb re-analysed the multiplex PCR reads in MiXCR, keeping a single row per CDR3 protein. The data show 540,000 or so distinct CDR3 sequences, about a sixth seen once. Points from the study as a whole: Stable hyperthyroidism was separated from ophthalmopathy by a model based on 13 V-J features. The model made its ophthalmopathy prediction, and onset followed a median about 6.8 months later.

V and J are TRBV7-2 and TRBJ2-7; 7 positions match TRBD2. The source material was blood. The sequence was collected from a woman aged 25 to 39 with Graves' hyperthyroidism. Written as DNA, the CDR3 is TGTGCCAGCAGCTTCGGGCGGGAGTACTACGAGCAGTACTTC. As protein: CASSFGREYYEQYF.